The sequence of this T cell receptor (beta chain) was determined in a study of T cell responses to AZD1222 COVID-19 vaccine. The CDR3 totals 17 residues. V shed 3 bases and J shed 3 bases, with 18 bases lying between them. CDR1 is SGHTA, CDR2 FQGNSA, per germline. Here immunoSEQ multiplex PCR was the method, and the copy in TCRdb shows in-frame clones only, minus some. The data show 70,000 to 95,000 clones, under 90% seen once. The chain uses TRBV7-2 and TRBJ1-3, with D tentatively TRBD1 (5 bases). The TCR comes from an adult who received the AZD1222 COVID-19 vaccine. The sample was peripheral blood, taken 28 days after the second AZD1222 dose. Here the CDR3 reads CASSLIGGALDGNTIYF. The CDR3 bases are TGTGCCAGCAGCTTGATTGGTGGGGCTCTGGATGGAAACACCATATATTTT.